Listed below are T cell receptor beta chains from one sample, sequenced in a study of regulatory T cells in long-lasting Graves disease. TCRdb reprocessed the multiplex PCR reads with MiXCR, giving one entry per CDR3 protein. The data hold about 470,000 distinct CDR3 sequences, with roughly a fifth observed a single time. The sequenced sample was peripheral blood mononuclear cells (PBMCs), obtained when the disease was refractory, from a patient treated with antithyroid drugs. Receptors were obtained from a female donor with Graves disease. The CDR3 runs from the conserved cysteine through the conserved F or W. The D gene is left open where the match is weak. The listing skips clone size in some rows; elsewhere it reads once, few, many or a size class.

size: many
J: TRBJ1-1
V: TRBV27
D: .
CDR3: CASSLTENTEAFF
DNA: TGTGCCAGCAGCTTAACAGAAAACACTGAAGCTTTCTTT

size: many
J: TRBJ1-5
V: TRBV2
D: .
CDR3: CASSDGYQPQHF
DNA: TGTGCCAGCAGTGACGGCTATCAGCCCCAGCATTTT

size: .
J: TRBJ1-4
V: TRBV29-1
D: TRBD1
CDR3: CSVGTGGEKLFF
DNA: TGCAGCGTTGGGACAGGGGGAGAAAAACTGTTTTTT

size: .
J: TRBJ1-5
V: TRBV28
D: .
CDR3: CASSIGGQGNQPQHF
DNA: TGTGCCAGCAGTATTGGGGGGCAAGGCAATCAGCCCCAGCATTTT

size: few
J: TRBJ1-1
V: TRBV9
D: .
CDR3: CASSASTELVNTEAFF
DNA: TGTGCCAGCAGCGCCTCGACAGAACTCGTGAACACTGAAGCTTTCTTT

size: many
J: TRBJ2-7
V: TRBV11-2
D: TRBD2
CDR3: CASSLGAGELEQYF
DNA: TGTGCCAGCAGCTTGGGAGCGGGAGAGCTCGAGCAGTACTTC

size: .
J: TRBJ1-5
V: TRBV20-1
D: .
CDR3: CSASKEGQPQHF
DNA: TGCAGTGCTAGTAAGGAGGGTCAGCCCCAGCATTTT

size: few
J: TRBJ2-7
V: TRBV27
D: TRBD2
CDR3: CASSLATSGYEQYF
DNA: TGTGCCAGCAGTTTAGCGACTAGCGGTTACGAGCAGTACTTC

size: many
J: TRBJ2-4
V: TRBV7-9
D: .
CDR3: CASSLGVIQYF
DNA: TGTGCCAGCAGCTTAGGCGTCATTCAGTACTTC

size: many
J: TRBJ2-5
V: TRBV6-1
D: .
CDR3: CASRTTDRKETQYF
DNA: TGTGCCAGCAGAACTACGGACAGAAAAGAGACCCAGTACTTC

size: many
J: TRBJ1-5
V: TRBV20-1
D: TRBD1
CDR3: CSARAKGTAFNQPQHF
DNA: TGCAGTGCTAGAGCGAAGGGGACAGCTTTCAATCAGCCCCAGCATTTT

size: few
J: TRBJ2-7
V: TRBV7-9
D: TRBD1
CDR3: CASSLGTGGWSEQYF
DNA: TGTGCCAGCAGCTTAGGGACAGGGGGTTGGAGCGAGCAGTACTTC

size: few
J: TRBJ2-7
V: TRBV5-6
D: .
CDR3: CASSSDTKGGEQYF
DNA: TGTGCCAGCAGCTCCGACACAAAAGGGGGCGAGCAGTACTTC

size: many
J: TRBJ2-7
V: TRBV28
D: TRBD1
CDR3: CASSLPGGTGPYEQYF
DNA: TGTGCCAGCAGTTTACCCGGCGGGACAGGGCCCTACGAGCAGTACTTC

size: few
J: TRBJ1-1
V: TRBV3-1
D: .
CDR3: CASSQELRRNTEAFF
DNA: TGTGCCAGCAGCCAAGAATTGCGGAGGAACACTGAAGCTTTCTTT

size: few
J: TRBJ1-2
V: TRBV27
D: TRBD1
CDR3: CASRPDRGLDGYTF
DNA: TGTGCCAGCAGGCCGGACAGGGGGTTAGATGGCTACACCTTC

size: many
J: TRBJ1-5
V: TRBV28
D: .
CDR3: CASTTGFSNQPQHF
DNA: TGTGCCAGCACCACAGGGTTTAGCAATCAGCCCCAGCATTTT

size: many
J: TRBJ1-1
V: TRBV28
D: .
CDR3: CASSLSGRWAEAFF
DNA: TGTGCCAGCAGTTTGTCCGGGAGGTGGGCTGAAGCTTTCTTT

size: .
J: TRBJ2-6
V: TRBV29-1
D: .
CDR3: CSVEGGAFSGANVLTF
DNA: TGCAGCGTTGAAGGGGGAGCTTTCTCTGGGGCCAACGTCCTGACTTTC

size: few
J: TRBJ1-1
V: TRBV5-1
D: .
CDR3: CASSRREGTEAFF
DNA: TGCGCCAGCAGTCGCAGGGAGGGCACTGAAGCTTTCTTT

size: .
J: TRBJ1-6
V: TRBV7-9
D: .
CDR3: CASSLLDSPLHF
DNA: TGTGCCAGCAGCTTATTGGATTCACCCCTCCACTTT

size: few
J: TRBJ2-3
V: TRBV27
D: TRBD2
CDR3: CASRPGTSGRTDTQYF
DNA: TGTGCCAGCAGACCAGGGACTAGCGGGCGCACAGATACGCAGTATTTT

size: few
J: TRBJ1-5
V: TRBV7-9
D: .
CDR3: CASSKDEGYQPQHF
DNA: TGTGCCAGCAGCAAAGACGAGGGGTATCAGCCCCAGCATTTT

size: .
J: TRBJ2-3
V: TRBV28
D: TRBD2
CDR3: CASRASGLDTQYF
DNA: TGTGCCAGCAGGGCTAGCGGTCTAGATACGCAGTATTTT

size: few
J: TRBJ1-6
V: TRBV9
D: .
CDR3: CASSVALGYSPLHF
DNA: TGTGCCAGCAGCGTAGCTTTGGGGTATTCACCCCTCCACTTT

size: .
J: TRBJ2-7
V: TRBV6-9
D: TRBD2
CDR3: CASSYALAGFYEQYF
DNA: TGTGCCAGCAGTTACGCACTAGCGGGATTCTACGAGCAGTACTTC

size: many
J: TRBJ2-5
V: TRBV6-2/TRBV6-3
D: .
CDR3: CACSYPDPRETQYF
DNA: TGTGCCTGCAGTTACCCCGACCCTCGAGAGACCCAGTACTTC

size: few
J: TRBJ1-1
V: TRBV3-1
D: .
CDR3: CASSQEGAGGRTEAFF
DNA: TGTGCCAGCAGCCAAGAAGGCGCAGGTGGGAGGACTGAAGCTTTCTTT

size: many
J: TRBJ1-4
V: TRBV28
D: .
CDR3: CASSFWVDRFNEKLFF
DNA: TGTGCCAGCAGTTTTTGGGTGGACAGATTTAATGAAAAACTGTTTTTT